The present TCR beta chain was sequenced within a study of blood T cell repertoires in COVID-19. The wider study: Collection of acute and convalescent COVID-19 samples took place in the United States, Italy and Spain. Sources were T cells, B-cell-depleted T cells, or PBMCs; the material itself was cDNA or gDNA.

Authors' methods: Quantification of nucleated cells was approximated via reference gene primer amplification. The table came from immunoSEQ multiplex PCR; TCRdb's copy has only in-frame clones and leaves some out. Clone size and V and J calls were adopted from that table, with D and trimming inferred from the DNA. Counted here are approximately 350,000 clones, 83% occurring once; the ten biggest clones make up around 3%. CDR1 and CDR2 from the germline V gene are SGHTA and FQGNSA. This CDR3 region has 14 residues. V was shortened by 5 bases and J by 3 bases, with 13 bases between the two germline ends.

The specimen was peripheral blood. The chain recombines TRBV7-2 with TRBJ1-1; maybe TRBD1 (6 bases). The sequence came from a man aged 25 to 40 with active or convalescent COVID-19. CDR3 DNA: TGTGCCAGCAGCCCGTCCCCAGGGGACACTGAAGCTTTCTTT. This gives the protein CASSPSPGDTEAFF.